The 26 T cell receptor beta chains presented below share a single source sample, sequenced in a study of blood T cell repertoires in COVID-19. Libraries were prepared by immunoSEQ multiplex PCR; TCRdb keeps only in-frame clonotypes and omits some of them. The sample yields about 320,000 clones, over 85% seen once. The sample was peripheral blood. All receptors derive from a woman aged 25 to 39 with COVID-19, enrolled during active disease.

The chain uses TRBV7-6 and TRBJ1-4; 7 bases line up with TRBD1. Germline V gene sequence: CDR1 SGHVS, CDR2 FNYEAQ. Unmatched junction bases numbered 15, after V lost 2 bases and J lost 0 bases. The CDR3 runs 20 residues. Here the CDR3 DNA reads TGTGCCAGCAGCTTATCCTCCATACAGGGGTTGGTTTCAACTAATGAAAAACTGTTTTTT. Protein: CASSLSSIQGLVSTNEKLFF.

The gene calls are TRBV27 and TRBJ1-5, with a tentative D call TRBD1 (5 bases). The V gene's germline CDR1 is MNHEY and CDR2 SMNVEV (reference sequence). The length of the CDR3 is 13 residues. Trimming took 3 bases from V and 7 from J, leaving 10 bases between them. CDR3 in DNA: TGTGCCAGCAGTTTCGGGGGGACCCAGCCCCAGCATTTT. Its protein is CASSFGGTQPQHF.

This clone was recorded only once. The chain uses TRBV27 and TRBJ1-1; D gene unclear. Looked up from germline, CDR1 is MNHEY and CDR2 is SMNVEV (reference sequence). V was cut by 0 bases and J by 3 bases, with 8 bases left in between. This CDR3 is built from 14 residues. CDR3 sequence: CASSLSRSDTEAFF. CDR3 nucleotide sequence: TGTGCCAGCAGTTTATCTCGATCAGACACTGAAGCTTTCTTT.

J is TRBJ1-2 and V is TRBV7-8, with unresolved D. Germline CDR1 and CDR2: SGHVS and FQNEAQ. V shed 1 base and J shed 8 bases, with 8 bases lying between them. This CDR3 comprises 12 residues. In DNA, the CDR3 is TGTGCCAGCAGCTTAGGGGAGGGAGGCTACACCTTC. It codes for CASSLGEGGYTF.

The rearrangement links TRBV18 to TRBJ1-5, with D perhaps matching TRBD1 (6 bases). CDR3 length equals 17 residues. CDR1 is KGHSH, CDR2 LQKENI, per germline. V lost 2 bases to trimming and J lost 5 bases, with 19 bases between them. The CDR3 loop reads CASSPMSGAAIDQPQHF. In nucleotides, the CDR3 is TGTGCCAGCTCACCAATGTCAGGGGCCGCGATAGATCAGCCCCAGCATTTT.

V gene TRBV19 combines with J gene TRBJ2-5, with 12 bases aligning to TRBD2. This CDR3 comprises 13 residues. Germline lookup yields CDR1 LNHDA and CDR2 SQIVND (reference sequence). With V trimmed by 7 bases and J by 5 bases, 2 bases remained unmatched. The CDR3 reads CASTSGGAETQYF. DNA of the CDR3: TGTGCCAGTACTAGCGGGGGGGCGGAGACCCAGTACTTC.

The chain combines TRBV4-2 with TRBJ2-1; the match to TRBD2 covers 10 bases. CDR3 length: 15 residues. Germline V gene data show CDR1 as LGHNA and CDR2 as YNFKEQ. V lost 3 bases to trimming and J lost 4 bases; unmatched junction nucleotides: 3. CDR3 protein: CASSQSSGGYNEQFF. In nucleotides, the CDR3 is TGTGCCAGCAGCCAGTCTAGCGGGGGTTACAATGAGCAGTTCTTC.

CDR3 amino acids: CASSFDLGQIYEQYF. In nucleotides, the CDR3 is TGTGCCAGTAGTTTCGACTTGGGACAGATTTACGAGCAGTACTTC. The gene calls are TRBV19 and TRBJ2-7, with 7 positions matching TRBD1. The length of the CDR3 is 15 residues. The V gene's germline CDR1 is LNHDA and CDR2 SQIVND (reference sequence). The V segment lost 5 bases and the J segment 4 bases; nucleotides outside the gene matches: 11.

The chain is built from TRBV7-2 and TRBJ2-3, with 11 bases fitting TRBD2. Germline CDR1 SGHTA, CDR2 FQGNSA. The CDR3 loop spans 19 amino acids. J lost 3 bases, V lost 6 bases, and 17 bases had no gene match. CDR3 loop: CASSRPGLAVEWGTDTQYF. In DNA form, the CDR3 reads TGTGCCAGCAGTCGTCCGGGACTAGCGGTTGAGTGGGGAACAGATACGCAGTATTTT.

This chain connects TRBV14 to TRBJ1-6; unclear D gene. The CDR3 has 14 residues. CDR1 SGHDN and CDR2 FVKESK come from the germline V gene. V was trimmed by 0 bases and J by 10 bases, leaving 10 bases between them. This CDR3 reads CASSQEFGVSPLHF. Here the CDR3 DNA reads TGTGCCAGCAGCCAAGAATTCGGGGTGTCACCCCTCCACTTT.

The CDR3: CASSQDRGLGAFF. DNA for the CDR3: TGTGCCAGCAGCCAGGACAGGGGATTAGGAGCTTTCTTT. V is TRBV6-6 and J is TRBJ1-1; 9 nucleotides match TRBD1. The trim removed 6 bases at V and 10 bases at J, leaving 9 bases unmatched. Germline assignment: CDR1 MNHNY and CDR2 SVGAGI (reference sequence). The CDR3 length is 13 residues.

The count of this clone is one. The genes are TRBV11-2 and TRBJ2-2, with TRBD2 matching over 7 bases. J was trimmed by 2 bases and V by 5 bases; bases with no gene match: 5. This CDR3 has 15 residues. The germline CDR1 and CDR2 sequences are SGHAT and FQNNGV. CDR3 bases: TGTGCCAGCAGCCGCCCGGGGGGAAACACCGGGGAGCTGTTTTTT. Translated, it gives CASSRPGGNTGELFF. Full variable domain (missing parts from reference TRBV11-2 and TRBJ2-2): EAGVAQSPRYKIIEKRQSVAFWCNPISGHATLYWYQQILGQGPKLLIQFQNNGVVDDSQLPKDRFSAERLKGVDSTLKIQPAKLEDSAVYLCASSRPGGNTGELFFGEGSRLTVL.

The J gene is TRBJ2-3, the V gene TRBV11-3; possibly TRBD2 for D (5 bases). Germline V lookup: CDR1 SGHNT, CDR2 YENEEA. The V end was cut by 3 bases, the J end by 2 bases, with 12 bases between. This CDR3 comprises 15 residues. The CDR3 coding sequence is TGTGCCAGCAGCTTTCTGACCGGGGACACAGATACGCAGTATTTT. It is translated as CASSFLTGDTDTQYF.

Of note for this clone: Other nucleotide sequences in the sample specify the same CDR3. In DNA form, the CDR3 reads TGTGCCAGCTCCCCCACGGTGGACTATGGCTACACCTTC. This translates into CASSPTVDYGYTF. This chain links TRBV18 with TRBJ1-2; D not resolved. This CDR3 contains 13 residues. With 6 bases removed from V and 3 bases from J, the gap between germline ends came to 11 bases. Germline V CDR1 and CDR2: KGHSH, LQKENI.

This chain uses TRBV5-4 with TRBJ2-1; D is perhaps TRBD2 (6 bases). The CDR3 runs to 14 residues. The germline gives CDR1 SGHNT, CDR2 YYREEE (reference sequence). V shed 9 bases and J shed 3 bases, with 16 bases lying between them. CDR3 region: CATEKGGNYNEQFF. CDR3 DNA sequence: TGTGCCACGGAGAAGGGCGGGAACTACAATGAGCAGTTCTTC.

This CDR3 is CSVEKGDLYGYTF. CDR3 DNA: TGCAGCGTTGAAAAGGGGGACCTCTATGGCTACACCTTC. The chain employs TRBV29-1 and TRBJ1-2; D perhaps matches TRBD1 (6 bases). Trimming pared 2 bases from V and 4 bases from J, leaving 11 bases between. This CDR3 region has 13 residues. CDR1 is SQVTM, CDR2 ANQGSEA, per germline.

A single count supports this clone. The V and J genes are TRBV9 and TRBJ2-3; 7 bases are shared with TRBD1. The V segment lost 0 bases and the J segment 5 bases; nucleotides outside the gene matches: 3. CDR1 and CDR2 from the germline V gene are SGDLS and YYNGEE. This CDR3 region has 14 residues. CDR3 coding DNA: TGTGCCAGCAGCGTAGGACAGGGTATAGATACGCAGTATTTT. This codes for CASSVGQGIDTQYF.

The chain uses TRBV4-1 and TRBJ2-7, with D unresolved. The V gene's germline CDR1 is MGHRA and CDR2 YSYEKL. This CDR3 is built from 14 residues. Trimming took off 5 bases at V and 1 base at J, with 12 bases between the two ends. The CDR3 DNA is TGCGCCAGCAGCGTGATTGCAGGTTCCTACGAGCAGTACTTC. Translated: CASSVIAGSYEQYF.

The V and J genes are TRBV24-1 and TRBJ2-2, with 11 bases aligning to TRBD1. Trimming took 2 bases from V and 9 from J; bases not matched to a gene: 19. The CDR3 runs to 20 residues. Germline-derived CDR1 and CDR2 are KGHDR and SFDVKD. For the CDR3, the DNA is TGTGCCACCAGTGATTCGGACAGGGGGCCTCGCAGATTGAGGGTCAGGGAGCTGTTTTTT. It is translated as CATSDSDRGPRRLRVRELFF.

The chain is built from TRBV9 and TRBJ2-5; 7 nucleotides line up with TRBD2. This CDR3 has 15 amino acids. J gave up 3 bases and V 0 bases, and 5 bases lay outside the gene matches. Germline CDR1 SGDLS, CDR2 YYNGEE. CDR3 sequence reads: CASSVAGTIKETQYF. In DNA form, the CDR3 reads TGTGCCAGCAGCGTAGCGGGGACTATTAAAGAGACCCAGTACTTC.

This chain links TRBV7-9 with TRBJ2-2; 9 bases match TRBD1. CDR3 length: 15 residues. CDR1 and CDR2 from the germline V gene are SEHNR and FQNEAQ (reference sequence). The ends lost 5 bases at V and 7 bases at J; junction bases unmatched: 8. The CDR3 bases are TGTGCCAGCAGCCACAACAGGGGGCGCATCGGGGAGCTGTTTTTT. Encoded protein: CASSHNRGRIGELFF.

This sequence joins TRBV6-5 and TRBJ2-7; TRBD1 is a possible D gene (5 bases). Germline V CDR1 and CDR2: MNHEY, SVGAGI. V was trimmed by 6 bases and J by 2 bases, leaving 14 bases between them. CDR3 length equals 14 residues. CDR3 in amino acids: CASRDTSRAYEQYF. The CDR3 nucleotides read TGTGCCAGCAGGGACACCTCTAGGGCCTACGAGCAGTACTTC.

The CDR3 DNA reads as TGTGCCAGCAGCCGCAGGGTTGCTGAAGCTTTCTTT. Its translation: CASSRRVAEAFF. V and J are TRBV11-2 and TRBJ1-1, with a possible D match to TRBD1 (5 bases). The CDR3 length is 12 residues. CDR1 and CDR2 from the germline V gene are SGHAT and FQNNGV. The V end lost 5 bases, the J end lost 6 bases, and 10 bases lay between the germline ends.

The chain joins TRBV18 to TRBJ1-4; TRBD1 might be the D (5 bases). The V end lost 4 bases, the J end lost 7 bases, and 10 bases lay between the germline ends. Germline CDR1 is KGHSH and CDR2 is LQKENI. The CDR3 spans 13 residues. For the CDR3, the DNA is TGTGCCAGCTCACAGGGGTTTGGTGAAAAACTGTTTTTT. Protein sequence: CASSQGFGEKLFF.

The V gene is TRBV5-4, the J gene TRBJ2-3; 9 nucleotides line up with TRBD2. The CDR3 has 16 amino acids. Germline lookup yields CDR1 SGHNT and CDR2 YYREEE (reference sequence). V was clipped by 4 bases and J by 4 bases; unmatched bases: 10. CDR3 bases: TGTGCCAGCAGCCCTCTGGGCGGGGGGGCTGCAGATACGCAGTATTTT. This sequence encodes CASSPLGGGAADTQYF.

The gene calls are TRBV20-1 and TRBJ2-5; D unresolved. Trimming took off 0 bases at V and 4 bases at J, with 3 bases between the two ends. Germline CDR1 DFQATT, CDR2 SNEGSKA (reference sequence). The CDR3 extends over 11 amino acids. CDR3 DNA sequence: TGCAGTGCTAGAGATCGAGAGACCCAGTACTTC. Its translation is CSARDRETQYF.